Below are 9 T cell receptor beta chains sequenced from a single sample in a study of technical replicates of blood from a handful of donors. The method was immunoSEQ multiplex PCR; TCRdb's version includes in-frame clones alone and lacks a portion of them. The sample has tens of thousands of clones, approximately 96% seen once; the top ten hold roughly 0.2%. What was sequenced was T cells isolated from PBMCs. These receptors all come from a human donor in good health.

V usage is TRBV5-4 and J usage is TRBJ2-3, with 7 positions matching TRBD2. The CDR3 has 19 amino acids. CDR1 is SGHNT, CDR2 YYREEE, per germline (reference sequence). Trimming cost V 0 bases and J 2 bases; bases outside gene matches: 15. CDR3 sequence (DNA): TGTGCCAGCAGCTTGGGACCGGCTACTAGCGCCTTCACCACAGATACGCAGTATTTT. This sequence encodes CASSLGPATSAFTTDTQYF.

The genes are TRBV28 and TRBJ2-3, with 7 bases that match TRBD2. Losses at the gene ends were 4 bases for V and 9 bases for J; bases not matched to a gene: 10. Looked up from germline, CDR1 is MDHEN and CDR2 is SYDVKM. This CDR3 has 14 residues. The CDR3 spells CASSYSGALRTQYF. The CDR3 DNA reads as TGTGCCAGCAGTTACAGCGGGGCTTTGCGGACGCAGTATTTT.

The V and J genes are TRBV2 and TRBJ1-1, with 7 bases fitting TRBD1. There are 15 residues in the CDR3. CDR1 is SNHLY, CDR2 FYNNEI, per germline. With V trimmed by 6 bases and J by 7 bases, 14 bases remained unmatched. The CDR3, as DNA: TGTGCCAGCAGCGAACCCAACAGGGGAAAACATGAAGCTTTCTTT. It translates to CASSEPNRGKHEAFF. The full variable domain, in which reference TRBV2 and TRBJ1-1 provide the parts outside the CDR3, is EPEVTQTPSHQVTQMGQEVILRCVPISNHLYFYWYRQILGQKVEFLVSFYNNEISEKSEIFDDQFSVERPDGSNFTLKIRSTKLEDSAMYFCASSEPNRGKHEAFFGQGTRLTVV.

This chain joins TRBV6-1 and TRBJ1-1; D not resolved. The V and J ends lost 3 bases and 5 bases respectively, with 10 bases between them. Germline loops: CDR1 MNHNS, CDR2 SASEGT. The CDR3 loop spans 13 amino acids. The CDR3 reads CASSDYGGTEAFF. Written as DNA, the CDR3 is TGTGCCAGCAGTGATTATGGAGGGACTGAAGCTTTCTTT.

The rearrangement uses TRBV12-5 and TRBJ2-5; D may be TRBD2 (6 bases). The ends were cut back, 6 bases at V and 5 bases at J, with 10 bases in the middle. This CDR3 contains 12 residues. CDR1 and CDR2 (germline): LGHNT, FRNRAP. This chain's CDR3 is CASGGSGETQYF. The DNA for the CDR3 is TGTGCTAGTGGAGGGAGCGGGGAGACCCAGTACTTC.

The chain links TRBV7-9 to TRBJ2-5, with a weak D call TRBD2 (6 bases). The CDR3 has 15 residues. Deletions cut 1 base from V and 5 bases from J, with 14 bases between. Germline V gives CDR1 SEHNR, CDR2 FQNEAQ (reference sequence). Here the CDR3 reads CASSLVGTSTETQYF. The CDR3 DNA follows: TGTGCCAGCAGCTTAGTTGGAACTAGCACGGAGACCCAGTACTTC.

V and J are TRBV14 and TRBJ1-6; TRBD1 matches at 9 bases. J gave up 9 bases and V 8 bases, and 5 bases lay outside the gene matches. This CDR3 is 13 amino acids long. Germline V gives CDR1 SGHDN, CDR2 FVKESK. The CDR3 DNA is TGTGCCAGCGCCGGGACAGGGTTTTCACCCCTCCACTTT. It is translated as CASAGTGFSPLHF.

The rearrangement links TRBV9 to TRBJ2-2; the match to TRBD2 covers 7 bases. The CDR3 is 17 residues long. The germline gives CDR1 SGDLS, CDR2 YYNGEE. V shed 1 base, J shed 0 bases, and the junction held 6 bases outside the gene matches. The DNA for the CDR3 is TGTGCCAGCAGCGTACCAGCGGGGAGGGCGAACACCGGGGAGCTGTTTTTT. Encoded protein: CASSVPAGRANTGELFF.

The chain links TRBV5-1 to TRBJ1-1, with D unresolved. This CDR3 is built from 13 residues. From germline, CDR1 is SGHRS and CDR2 YFSETQ. The V and J ends lost 8 bases and 0 bases respectively, with 11 bases between them. The chain's CDR3 is CARMAGVNTEAFF. Written as DNA, the CDR3 is TGCGCCAGGATGGCCGGGGTGAACACTGAAGCTTTCTTT.